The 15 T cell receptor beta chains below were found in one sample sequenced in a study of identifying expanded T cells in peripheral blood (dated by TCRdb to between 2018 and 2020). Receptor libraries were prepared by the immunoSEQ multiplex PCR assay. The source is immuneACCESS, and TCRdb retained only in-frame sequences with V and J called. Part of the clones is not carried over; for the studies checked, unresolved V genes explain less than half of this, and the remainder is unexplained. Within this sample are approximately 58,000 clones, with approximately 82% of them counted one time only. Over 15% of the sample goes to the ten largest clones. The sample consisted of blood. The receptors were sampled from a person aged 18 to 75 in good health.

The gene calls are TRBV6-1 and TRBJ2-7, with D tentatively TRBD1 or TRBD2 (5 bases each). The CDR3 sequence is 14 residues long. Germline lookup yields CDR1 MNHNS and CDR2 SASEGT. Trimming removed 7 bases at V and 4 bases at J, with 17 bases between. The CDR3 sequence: CASTPSRGAYEQYV. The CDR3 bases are TGTGCCAGCACCCCAAGTAGGGGAGCATACGAGCAGTACGTC.

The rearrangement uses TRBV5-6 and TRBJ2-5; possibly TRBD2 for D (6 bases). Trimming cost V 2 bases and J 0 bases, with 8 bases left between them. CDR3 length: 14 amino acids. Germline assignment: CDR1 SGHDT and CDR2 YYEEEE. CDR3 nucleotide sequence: TGTGCCAGCAGCTTTCGACTAGACCAAGAGACCCAGTACTTC. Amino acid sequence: CASSFRLDQETQYF. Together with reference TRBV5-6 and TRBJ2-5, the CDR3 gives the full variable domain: DAGVTQSPTHLIKTRGQQVTLRCSPKSGHDTVSWYQQALGQGPQFIFQYYEEEERQRGNFPDRFSGHQFPNYSSELNVNALLLGDSALYLCASSFRLDQETQYFGPGTRLLVL.

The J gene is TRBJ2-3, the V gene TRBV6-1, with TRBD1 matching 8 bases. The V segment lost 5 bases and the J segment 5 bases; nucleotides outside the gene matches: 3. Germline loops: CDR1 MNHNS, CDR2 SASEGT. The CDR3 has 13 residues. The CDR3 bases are TGTGCCAGCAGTACAGGGGGTAGAGATACGCAGTATTTT. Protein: CASSTGGRDTQYF.

CDR3 in amino acids: CASSQEAGGPTNTQYF. CDR3 DNA sequence: TGTGCCAGCAGCCAAGAAGCGGGGGGGCCGACTAATACGCAGTATTTT. V is TRBV4-2 and J is TRBJ2-3, with TRBD2 matching over 10 bases. This CDR3 has 16 amino acids. The germline CDR1 and CDR2 sequences are LGHNA and YNFKEQ. Trimming cost V 0 bases and J 7 bases; bases outside gene matches: 7.

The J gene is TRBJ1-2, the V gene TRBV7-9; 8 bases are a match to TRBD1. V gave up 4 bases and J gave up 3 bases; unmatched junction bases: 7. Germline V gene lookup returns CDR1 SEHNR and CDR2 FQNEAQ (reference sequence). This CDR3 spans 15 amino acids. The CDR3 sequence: CASSSRTGIYYGYTF. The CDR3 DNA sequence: TGTGCCAGCAGCTCGCGGACAGGGATTTACTATGGCTACACCTTC. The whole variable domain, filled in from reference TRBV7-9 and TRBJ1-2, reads DTGVSQNPRHKITKRGQNVTFRCDPISEHNRLYWYRQTLGQGPEFLTYFQNEAQLEKSRLLSDRFSAERPKGSFSTLEIQRTEQGDSAMYLCASSSRTGIYYGYTFGSGTRLTVV.

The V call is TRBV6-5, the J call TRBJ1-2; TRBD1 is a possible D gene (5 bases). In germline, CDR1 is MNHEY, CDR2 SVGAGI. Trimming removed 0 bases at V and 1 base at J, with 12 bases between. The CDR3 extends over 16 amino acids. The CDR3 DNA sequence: TGTGCCAGCAGTTACTCGATTGGAGGGGATAACTATGGCTACACCTTC. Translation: CASSYSIGGDNYGYTF.

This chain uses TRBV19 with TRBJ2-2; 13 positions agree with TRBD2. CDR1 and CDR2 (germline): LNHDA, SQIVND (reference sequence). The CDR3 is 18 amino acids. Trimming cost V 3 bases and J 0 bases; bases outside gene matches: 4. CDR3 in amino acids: CASSIGLAGETNTGELFF. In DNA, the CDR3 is TGTGCCAGTAGTATCGGACTAGCGGGAGAAACGAACACCGGGGAGCTGTTTTTT.

The CDR3 DNA sequence: TGTGCCAGCAGACCAAAGACAGGGGCGCAAGAGACCCAGTACTTC. As protein: CASRPKTGAQETQYF. This chain uses TRBV2 with TRBJ2-5, with TRBD1 matching over 8 bases. J was trimmed by 2 bases and V by 6 bases; bases with no gene match: 8. CDR3 length: 15 amino acids. The germline V gene has CDR1 SNHLY and CDR2 FYNNEI.

The CDR3 DNA reads as TGTGCCAGCAGCCTACCCCTGAGCTCCTACAATGAGCAGTTCTTC. Protein sequence: CASSLPLSSYNEQFF. The chain couples TRBV7-8 to TRBJ2-1, with D unresolved. There are 15 residues in the CDR3. V lost 5 bases and J 0 bases, leaving 11 bases between the germline ends. CDR1 is SGHVS and CDR2 is FQNEAQ in the germline V gene.

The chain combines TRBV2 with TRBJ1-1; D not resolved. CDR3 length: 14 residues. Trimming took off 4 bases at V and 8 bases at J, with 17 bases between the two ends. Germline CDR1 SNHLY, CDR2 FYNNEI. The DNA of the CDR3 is TGTGCCAGCAGTGGACCCGGAGCCTTTGGGGAAGCTTTCTTT. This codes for CASSGPGAFGEAFF.

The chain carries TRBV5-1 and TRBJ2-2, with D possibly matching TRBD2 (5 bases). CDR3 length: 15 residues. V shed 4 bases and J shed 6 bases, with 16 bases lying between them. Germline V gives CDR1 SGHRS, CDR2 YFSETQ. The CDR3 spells CASSPELGTPGELFF. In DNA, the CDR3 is TGCGCCAGCAGCCCAGAACTAGGAACCCCCGGGGAGCTGTTTTTT.

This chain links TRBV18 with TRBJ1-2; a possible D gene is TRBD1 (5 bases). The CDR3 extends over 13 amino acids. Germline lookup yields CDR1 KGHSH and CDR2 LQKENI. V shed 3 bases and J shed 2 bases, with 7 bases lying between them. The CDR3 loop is CASSPGGNYGYTF. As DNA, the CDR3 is TGTGCCAGCTCACCTGGGGGGAACTATGGCTACACCTTC.

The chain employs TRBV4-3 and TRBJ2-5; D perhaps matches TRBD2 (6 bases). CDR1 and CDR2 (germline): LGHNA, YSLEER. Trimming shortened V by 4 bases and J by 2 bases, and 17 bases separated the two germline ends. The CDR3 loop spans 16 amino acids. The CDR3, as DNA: TGCGCCAGCAGCCGGGAGGCCGGGAGAGGTCAAGAGACCCAGTACTTC. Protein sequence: CASSREAGRGQETQYF.

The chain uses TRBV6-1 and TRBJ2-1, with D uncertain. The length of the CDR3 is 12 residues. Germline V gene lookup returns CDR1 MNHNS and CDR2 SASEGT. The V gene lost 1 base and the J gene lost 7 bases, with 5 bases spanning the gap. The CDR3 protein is CASSEVGNEQFF. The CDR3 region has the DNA TGTGCCAGCAGTGAAGTAGGGAATGAGCAGTTCTTC.

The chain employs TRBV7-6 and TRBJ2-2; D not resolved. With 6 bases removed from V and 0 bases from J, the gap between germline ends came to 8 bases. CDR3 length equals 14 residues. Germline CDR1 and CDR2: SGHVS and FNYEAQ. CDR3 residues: CASRGYTNTGELFF. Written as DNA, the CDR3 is TGTGCCAGCAGGGGATATACGAACACCGGGGAGCTGTTTTTT.